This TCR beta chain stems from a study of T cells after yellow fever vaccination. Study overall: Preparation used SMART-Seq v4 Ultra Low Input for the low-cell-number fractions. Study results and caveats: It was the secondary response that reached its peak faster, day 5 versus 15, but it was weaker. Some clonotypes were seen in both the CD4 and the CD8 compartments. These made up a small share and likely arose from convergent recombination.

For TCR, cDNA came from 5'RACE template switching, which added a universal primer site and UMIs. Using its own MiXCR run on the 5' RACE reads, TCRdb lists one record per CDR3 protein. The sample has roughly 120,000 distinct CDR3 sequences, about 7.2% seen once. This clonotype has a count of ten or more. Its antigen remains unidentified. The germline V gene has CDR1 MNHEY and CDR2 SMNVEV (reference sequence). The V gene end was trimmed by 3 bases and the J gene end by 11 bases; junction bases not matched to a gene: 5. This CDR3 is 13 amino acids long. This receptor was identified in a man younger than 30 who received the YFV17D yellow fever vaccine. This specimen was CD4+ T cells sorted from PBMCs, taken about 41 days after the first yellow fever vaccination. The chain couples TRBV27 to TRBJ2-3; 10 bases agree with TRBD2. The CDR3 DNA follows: TGTGCCAGCAGTTTGATAGCGGGGGGTTGGCAGTATTTT. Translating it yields CASSLIAGGWQYF.